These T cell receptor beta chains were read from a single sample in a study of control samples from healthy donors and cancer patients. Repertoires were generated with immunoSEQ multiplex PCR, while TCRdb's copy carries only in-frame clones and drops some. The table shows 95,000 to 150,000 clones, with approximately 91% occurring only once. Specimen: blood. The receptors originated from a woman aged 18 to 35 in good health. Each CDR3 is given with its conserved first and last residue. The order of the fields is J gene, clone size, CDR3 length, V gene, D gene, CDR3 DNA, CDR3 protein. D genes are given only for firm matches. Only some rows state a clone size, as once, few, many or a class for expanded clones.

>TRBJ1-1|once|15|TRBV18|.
TGTGCCAGCTCACCACCGGGACCCAAGAACACTGAAGCTTTCTTT
CASSPPGPKNTEAFF
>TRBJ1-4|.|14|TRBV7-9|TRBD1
TGTGCCAGCAGCTTGGGACAGGGTTATGAAAAACTGTTTTTT
CASSLGQGYEKLFF
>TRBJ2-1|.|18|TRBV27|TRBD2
TGTGCCAGCAGTTCTCCGGGGGGTAGCGGGGGTGTTTTGGGTGAGCAGTTCTTC
CASSSPGGSGGVLGEQFF
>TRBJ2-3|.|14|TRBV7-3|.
TGTGCCAGCAGCTTAGGCGCACCCGGAGATACGCAGTATTTT
CASSLGAPGDTQYF
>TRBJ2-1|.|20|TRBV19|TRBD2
TGTGCCAGTAGTATAGATCGTCTATTTTTGTCGGGAGGAACCTACAATGAGCAGTTCTTC
CASSIDRLFLSGGTYNEQFF
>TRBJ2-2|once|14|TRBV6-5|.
TGTGCCAGTCACCGGGACTGGAACACCGGGGAGCTGTTTTTT
CASHRDWNTGELFF
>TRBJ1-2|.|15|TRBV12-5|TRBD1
TGTGCTAGTGGTTCACAGGGGGTCGCTGGGGATGGCTACACCTTC
CASGSQGVAGDGYTF
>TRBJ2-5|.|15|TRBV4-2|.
TGTGCCAGCAGCCAAAATACGCAAGTCGGACAGACCCAGTACTTC
CASSQNTQVGQTQYF
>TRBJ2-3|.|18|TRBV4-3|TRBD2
TGCGCCAGCAGCCTAGGACTAGCGGGGGGACGTAGCACAGATACGCAGTATTTT
CASSLGLAGGRSTDTQYF
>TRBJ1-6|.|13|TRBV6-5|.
TGTGCCAGCACCGAGCGGGGGGGTTCACCCCTCCACTTT
CASTERGGSPLHF
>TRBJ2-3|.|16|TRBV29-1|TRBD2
TGCAGCGCCGAAGGGCTAGCGGGGGGCTCCACAGATACGCAGTATTTT
CSAEGLAGGSTDTQYF
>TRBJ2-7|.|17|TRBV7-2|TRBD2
TGTGCCAGCAGTCTAGGACCACTAGCGGGAGTGGTCTACGAGCAGTACTTC
CASSLGPLAGVVYEQYF
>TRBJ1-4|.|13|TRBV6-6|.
TGTGCCAGCAGACGGGCAACTAATGAAAAACTGTTTTTT
CASRRATNEKLFF
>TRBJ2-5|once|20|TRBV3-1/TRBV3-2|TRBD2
TGTGCCAGCAGCCAAGGAGGCGGGAGCGGGAGGGCCATATCGATTGGGACCCAGTACTTC
CASSQGGGSGRAISIGTQYF
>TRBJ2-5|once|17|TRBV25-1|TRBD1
TGTGCCAGCAGTGAATCGAGCCCGGGACAGCAGAAAGAGACCCAGTACTTC
CASSESSPGQQKETQYF
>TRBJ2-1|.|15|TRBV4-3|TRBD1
TGCGCCAGCAGCCCGACCGGGACAGGGGCCAATGAGCAGTTCTTC
CASSPTGTGANEQFF
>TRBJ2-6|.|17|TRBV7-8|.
TGTGCCAGCAGCTTAAACCGGGGGTACTCTGGGGCCAACGTCCTGACTTTC
CASSLNRGYSGANVLTF
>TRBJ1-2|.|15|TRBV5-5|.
TGTGCCAGCAGCTTGGGACAGGAACCTAACTATGGCTACACCTTC
CASSLGQEPNYGYTF
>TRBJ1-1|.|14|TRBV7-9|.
TGTGCCAGCAGCTCCCCCTACCTGAACACTGAAGCTTTCTTT
CASSSPYLNTEAFF
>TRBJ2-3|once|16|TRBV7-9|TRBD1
TGTGCCAGCAGCTCAAACCGGGACAGGGTCATAGATACGCAGTATTTT
CASSSNRDRVIDTQYF
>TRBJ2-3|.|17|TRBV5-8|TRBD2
TGTGCCAGCAGCGGTGGCCCTACTAGCGGGAGTTGGGATACGCAGTATTTT
CASSGGPTSGSWDTQYF
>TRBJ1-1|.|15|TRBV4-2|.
TGTGCCAGCAGCCAAGGCGGGGGGCATTACACTGAAGCTTTCTTT
CASSQGGGHYTEAFF
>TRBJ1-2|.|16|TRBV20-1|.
TGCAGTGCTAGTAGTCCAGGGGAGATCTCCACTAATGGCTACACCTTC
CSASSPGEISTNGYTF
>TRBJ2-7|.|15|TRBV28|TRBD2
TGTGCCAGCAGTTTAATCGGGGGGAGCTCCTACGAGCAGTACTTC
CASSLIGGSSYEQYF
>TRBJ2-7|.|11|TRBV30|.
TGTGCCTGGAGTATATCCTACGAGCAGTACTTC
CAWSISYEQYF
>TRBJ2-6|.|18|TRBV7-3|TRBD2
TGTGCCAGCAGAGACACTAGCGGGATGTTCACTGGGGCCAACGTCCTGACTTTC
CASRDTSGMFTGANVLTF
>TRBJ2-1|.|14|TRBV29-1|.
TGCAGCGTTCCCGCAGGCAGCTCCTACAATGAGCAGTTCTTC
CSVPAGSSYNEQFF
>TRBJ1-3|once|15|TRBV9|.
TGTGCCAGCAGCGTAGAGGCAGGGGTCGGAAACACCATATATTTT
CASSVEAGVGNTIYF
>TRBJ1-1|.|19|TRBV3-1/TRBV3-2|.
TGTGCCAGCAGCCAAGATGGGCCACTGCAGGGTTTTGCGAACACTGAAGCTTTCTTT
CASSQDGPLQGFANTEAFF
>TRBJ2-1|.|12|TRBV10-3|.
TGTGCCATCAGTTTGGTGGGCAATGAGCAGTTCTTC
CAISLVGNEQFF
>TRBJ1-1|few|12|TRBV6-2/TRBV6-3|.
TGTGCCAGCAGTTACGTGAACACTGAAGCTTTCTTT
CASSYVNTEAFF
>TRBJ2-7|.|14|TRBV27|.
TGTGCCAGCAGCCTAGACTCCCCCATCGGCGAGCAGTACTTC
CASSLDSPIGEQYF
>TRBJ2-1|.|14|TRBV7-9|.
TGTGCCAGCAGCTTAGCACAGGGCTACAATGAGCAGTTCTTC
CASSLAQGYNEQFF
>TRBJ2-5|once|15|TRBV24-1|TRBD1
TGTGCCACCAGTGATGCTACAGGGGGTAGAGAGACCCAGTACTTC
CATSDATGGRETQYF
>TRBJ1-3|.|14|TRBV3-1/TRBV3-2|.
TGTGCCAGCAGTTCGACGGTCCTTGGAAACACCATATATTTT
CASSSTVLGNTIYF
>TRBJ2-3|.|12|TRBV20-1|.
TGCAGTGCTAGTGGGTACCCAGATACGCAGTATTTT
CSASGYPDTQYF
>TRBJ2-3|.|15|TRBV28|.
TGTGCCAGCAGCCGCTCGGGGAGACCACTGGATACGCAGTATTTT
CASSRSGRPLDTQYF
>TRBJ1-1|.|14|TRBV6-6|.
TGTGCCAGCAGTTACCCCGGGGCAAACACTGAAGCTTTCTTT
CASSYPGANTEAFF
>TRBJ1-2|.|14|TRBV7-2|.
TGTGCCAGCAGCTTACGCGACAGGTCAGGTGGCTACACCTTC
CASSLRDRSGGYTF
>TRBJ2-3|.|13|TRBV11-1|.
TGTGCCAGCAGCTTCGAGCTCGTAGATACGCAGTATTTT
CASSFELVDTQYF
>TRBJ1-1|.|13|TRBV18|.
TGTGCCAGCTCACTGACAGACCTCACTGAAGCTTTCTTT
CASSLTDLTEAFF
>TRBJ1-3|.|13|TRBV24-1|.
TGTGCCACGCCGGGGAGCTCTGGAAACACCATATATTTT
CATPGSSGNTIYF
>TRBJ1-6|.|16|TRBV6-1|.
TGTGCCAGCAGTGAATACAGTACTTCTCCGAATTCACCCCTCCACTTT
CASSEYSTSPNSPLHF
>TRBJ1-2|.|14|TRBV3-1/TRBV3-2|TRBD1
TGTGCCAGCAGCCAAGCTCACAGGGGCGGAGGCTACACCTTC
CASSQAHRGGGYTF
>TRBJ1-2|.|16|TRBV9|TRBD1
TGTGCCAGCAGTCGGACAGGGTCCCCCACTAACTATGGCTACACCTTC
CASSRTGSPTNYGYTF
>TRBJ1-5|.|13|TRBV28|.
TGTGCCAGCAGTTTCGCCGTAAATCAGCCCCAGCATTTT
CASSFAVNQPQHF
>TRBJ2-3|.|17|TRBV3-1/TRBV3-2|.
TGTGCCAGCAGCTCTCGCAACGTAGGGCTAGTGTCGCCCACGCAGTATTTT
CASSSRNVGLVSPTQYF
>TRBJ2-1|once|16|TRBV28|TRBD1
TGTGCCAGCAGTTCACAGGGGGCTGGATCCTACAATGAGCAGTTCTTC
CASSSQGAGSYNEQFF
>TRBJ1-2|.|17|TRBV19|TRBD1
TGTGCCAGTAGTATCCGGGACAGGGGGGAGGCTGCCTATGGCTACACCTTC
CASSIRDRGEAAYGYTF